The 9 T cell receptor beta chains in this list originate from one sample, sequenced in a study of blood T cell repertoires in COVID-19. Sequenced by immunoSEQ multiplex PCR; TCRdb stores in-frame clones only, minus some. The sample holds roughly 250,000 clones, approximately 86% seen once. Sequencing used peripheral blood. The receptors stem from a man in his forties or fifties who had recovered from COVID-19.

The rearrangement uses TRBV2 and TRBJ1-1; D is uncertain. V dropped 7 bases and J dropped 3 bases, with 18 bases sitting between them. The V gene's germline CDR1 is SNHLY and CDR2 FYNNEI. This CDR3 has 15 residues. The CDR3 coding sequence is TGTGCCAGCACCGCTGTCCGGGAAAAGTACACTGAAGCTTTCTTT. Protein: CASTAVREKYTEAFF.

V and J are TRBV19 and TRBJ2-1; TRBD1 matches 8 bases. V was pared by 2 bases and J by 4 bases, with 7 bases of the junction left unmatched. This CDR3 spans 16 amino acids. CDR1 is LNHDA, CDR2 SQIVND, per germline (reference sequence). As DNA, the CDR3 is TGTGCCAGTAGTATAAGTCACAGGGGGTTATACAATGAGCAGTTCTTC. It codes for CASSISHRGLYNEQFF.

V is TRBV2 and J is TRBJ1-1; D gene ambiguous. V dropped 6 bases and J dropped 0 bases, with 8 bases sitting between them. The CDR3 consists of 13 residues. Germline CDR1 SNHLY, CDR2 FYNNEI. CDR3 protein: CASRGGMNTEAFF. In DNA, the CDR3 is TGTGCCAGCAGGGGAGGGATGAACACTGAAGCTTTCTTT.

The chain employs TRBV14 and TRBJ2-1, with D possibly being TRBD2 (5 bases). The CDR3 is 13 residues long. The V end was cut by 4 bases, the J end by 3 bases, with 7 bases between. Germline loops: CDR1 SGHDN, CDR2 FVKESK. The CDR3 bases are TGTGCCAGCAGCCCCGACTACTACAATGAGCAGTTCTTC. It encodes CASSPDYYNEQFF.

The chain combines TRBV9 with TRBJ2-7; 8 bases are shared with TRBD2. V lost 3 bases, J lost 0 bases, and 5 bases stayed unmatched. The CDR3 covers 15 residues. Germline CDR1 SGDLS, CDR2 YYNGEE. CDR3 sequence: CASSAPGLGSYEQYF. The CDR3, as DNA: TGTGCCAGCAGCGCCCCGGGACTAGGCTCCTACGAGCAGTACTTC.

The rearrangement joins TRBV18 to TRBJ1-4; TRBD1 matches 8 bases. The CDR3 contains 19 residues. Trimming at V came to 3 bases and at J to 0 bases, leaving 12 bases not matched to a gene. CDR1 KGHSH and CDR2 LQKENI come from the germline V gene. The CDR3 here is CASSPEWRDRSSTNEKLFF. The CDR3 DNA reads TGTGCCAGCTCACCTGAGTGGCGGGACAGGTCTTCAACTAATGAAAAACTGTTTTTT. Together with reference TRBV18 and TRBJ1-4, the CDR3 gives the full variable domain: NAGVMQNPRHLVRRRGQEARLRCSPMKGHSHVYWYRQLPEEGLKFMVYLQKENIIDESGMPKERFSAEFPKEGPSILRIQQVVRGDSAAYFCASSPEWRDRSSTNEKLFFGSGTQLSVL.

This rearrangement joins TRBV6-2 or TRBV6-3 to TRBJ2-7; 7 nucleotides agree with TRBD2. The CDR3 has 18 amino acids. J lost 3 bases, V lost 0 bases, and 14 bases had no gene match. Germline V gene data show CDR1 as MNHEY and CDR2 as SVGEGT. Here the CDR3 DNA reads TGTGCCAGCAGTTACTCGCCACTGGATTGGGCGGGGGACTACGAGCAGTACTTC. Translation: CASSYSPLDWAGDYEQYF.

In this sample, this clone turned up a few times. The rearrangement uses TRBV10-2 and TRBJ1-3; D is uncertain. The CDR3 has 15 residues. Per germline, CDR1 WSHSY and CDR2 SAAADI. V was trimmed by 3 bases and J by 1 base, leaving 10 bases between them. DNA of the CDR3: TGCGCCAGCAGTGAATACTCGGGATCTGGAAACACCATATATTTT. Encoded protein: CASSEYSGSGNTIYF.

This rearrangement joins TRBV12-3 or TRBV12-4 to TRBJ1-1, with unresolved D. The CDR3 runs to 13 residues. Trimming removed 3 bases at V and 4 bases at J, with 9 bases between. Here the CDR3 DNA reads TGTGCCAGCAGTTTCCGCGCCATCACTGAAGCTTTCTTT. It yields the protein CASSFRAITEAFF.